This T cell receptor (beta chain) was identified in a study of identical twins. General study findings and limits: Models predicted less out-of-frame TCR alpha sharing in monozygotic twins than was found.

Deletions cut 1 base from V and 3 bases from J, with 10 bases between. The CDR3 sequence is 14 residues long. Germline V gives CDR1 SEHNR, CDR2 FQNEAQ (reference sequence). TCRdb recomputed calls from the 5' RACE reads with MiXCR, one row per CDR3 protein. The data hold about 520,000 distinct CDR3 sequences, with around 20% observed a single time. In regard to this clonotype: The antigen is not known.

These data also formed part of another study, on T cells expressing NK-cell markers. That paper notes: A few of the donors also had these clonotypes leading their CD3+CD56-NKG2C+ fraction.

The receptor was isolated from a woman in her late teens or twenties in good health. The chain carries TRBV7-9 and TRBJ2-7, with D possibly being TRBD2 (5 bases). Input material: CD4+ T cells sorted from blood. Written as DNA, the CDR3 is TGTGCCAGCAGCTTAGGGCGGGTTGGCTACGAGCAGTACTTC. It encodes CASSLGRVGYEQYF. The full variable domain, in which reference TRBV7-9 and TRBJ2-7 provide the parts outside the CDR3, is DTGVSQNPRHKITKRGQNVTFRCDPISEHNRLYWYRQTLGQGPEFLTYFQNEAQLEKSRLLSDRFSAERPKGSFSTLEIQRTEQGDSAMYLCASSLGRVGYEQYFGPGTRLTVT.